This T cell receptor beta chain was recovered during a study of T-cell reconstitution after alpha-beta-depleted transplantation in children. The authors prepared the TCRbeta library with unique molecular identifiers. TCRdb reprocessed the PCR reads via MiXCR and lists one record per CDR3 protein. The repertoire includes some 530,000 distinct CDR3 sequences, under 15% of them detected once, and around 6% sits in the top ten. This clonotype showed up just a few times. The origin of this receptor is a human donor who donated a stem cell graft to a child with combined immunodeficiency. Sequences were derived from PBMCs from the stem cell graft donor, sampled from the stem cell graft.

The CDR3 spells CSARGLARRDEQFF. In DNA form, the CDR3 reads TGCAGTGCTAGAGGACTAGCGCGGAGGGATGAGCAGTTCTTC. This sequence joins TRBV20-1 and TRBJ2-1; 8 bases agree with TRBD2. Germline CDR1 reads DFQATT; CDR2 reads SNEGSKA (reference sequence). The CDR3 loop spans 14 amino acids. J gave up 8 bases and V 1 base, and 7 bases lay outside the gene matches.